This T cell receptor beta chain was sequenced during a study of T cell repertoires in cytomegalovirus infection. Study-wide background: It was the public TCR beta signatures that indicated both CMV infection and matching HLA type. The study, taken as a whole, reports: Cumulative public TCR beta family frequency identified CMV carriers with the relevant HLA. CMV-specific TCR beta clonotypes restricted by HLA-C were the ones dominating the ex vivo response.

Per germline, CDR1 MDHEN and CDR2 SYDVKM. The CDR3 consists of 15 residues. Trimming shortened V by 3 bases and J by 4 bases, and 15 bases separated the two germline ends. This clonotype was counted many times. Its antigen is currently unknown. TCRdb re-analysed the reads in MiXCR, keeping a single row per CDR3 protein. This sample carries about 76,000 distinct CDR3 sequences, 3.7% of them seen once, and the ten largest clones take approximately 5%. Sequencing used PBMCs. The source of this sequence is a human donor in good health (CMV status not recorded). Some clones in this sample may be carry-over from other donors' samples. The gene calls are TRBV28 and TRBJ1-1; D might be TRBD1 (6 bases). CDR3 sequence (DNA): TGTGCCAGCAGTTTCGGGGGAAGGGGGTTCACTGAAGCTTTCTTT. Translated, it gives CASSFGGRGFTEAFF.